This T cell receptor beta chain came from a study of T cells after yellow fever vaccination. Between the trimmed V and J ends, which lost 5 bases and 3 bases, there was a span of 14 bases. The CDR3 extends over 14 amino acids. Germline assignment: CDR1 SEHNR and CDR2 FQNEAQ (reference sequence). TCRdb re-called the 5' RACE reads with MiXCR, one entry per CDR3 protein. The data contain 500,000 to 650,000 distinct CDR3 sequences, around 17% of them singletons. The sequences come from PBMCs, collected 5 days after the first yellow fever vaccination. V usage is TRBV7-9 and J usage is TRBJ2-7; TRBD1 is a possible D gene (5 bases). This receptor was obtained from a man aged 18 to 30 who received the YFV17D yellow fever vaccine. The CDR3 DNA is TGTGCCAGCAGCCCAGAAAGGGGATTCTACGAGCAGTACTTC. It is translated as CASSPERGFYEQYF.